A selection of T cell receptor beta chains follows, all from one sample in a study of long-term antiretroviral therapy in people with HIV. Generated by immunoSEQ multiplex PCR, the TCRdb table keeps only in-frame clones and is missing some. Of fewer than 35,000 clones listed, around 97% are singletons. The material sequenced was unsorted PBMCs, taken 6.9 years after starting antiretroviral therapy. These receptors all stem from a man under 40 with HIV. CDR3s include the opening cysteine and the closing phenylalanine or tryptophan. D genes are given only for firm matches.

>TRBV11-2|TRBJ2-3|.
CASSPFPEGSVNTQYF
>TRBV7-9|TRBJ1-2|.
CASSGTMPGMDGYTF
>TRBV2|TRBJ1-4|.
CASRQGSTNEKLFF
>TRBV18|TRBJ1-4|TRBD1
CASSPPGQFNEKLFF
>TRBV9|TRBJ2-3|TRBD2
CASSVRLAATDTQYF
>TRBV19|TRBJ1-1|.
CASSGHLEAFF
>TRBV4-3|TRBJ2-1|TRBD2
CASSQEAGDSYNEQFF
>TRBV6-1|TRBJ1-2|TRBD1
CASSDRGLRYGYTF
>TRBV7-6|TRBJ1-1|.
CASSAMVNTEAFF
>TRBV19|TRBJ2-3|.
CASSIGSVSDTQYF
>TRBV27|TRBJ1-4|TRBD1
CATHGQGNEKLFF
>TRBV5-6|TRBJ2-7|.
CASSAGISYEQYF
>TRBV2|TRBJ1-4|TRBD1
CASSSRQGMDEKLFF
>TRBV9|TRBJ1-6|.
CASSVAIQAGDSPLHF
>TRBV5-1|TRBJ2-3|.
CASSLASDADTQYF
>TRBV15|TRBJ2-1|TRBD2
CATSRALGTSENNEQFF
>TRBV4-2|TRBJ2-7|TRBD1
CASSQPDLQGSREQYF
>TRBV7-8|TRBJ1-1|.
CASSLVQYTEAFF
>TRBV11-3|TRBJ2-7|.
CASSFLSGPYEQYF
>TRBV4-3|TRBJ2-1|.
CASSPERLYNEQFF
>TRBV7-3|TRBJ2-5|.
CASSLVPSPPETQYF
>TRBV7-2|TRBJ2-5|.
CASSLEAGGWETQYF
>TRBV19|TRBJ2-3|TRBD2
CAIRTSGGKQYF
>TRBV5-1|TRBJ2-2|TRBD2
CASGTSGYTGELFF
>TRBV5-4|TRBJ1-1|.
CASWGVPNTEAFF
>TRBV6-6|TRBJ2-7|.
CASSYIGYRAYEQYF
>TRBV6-1|TRBJ1-1|TRBD1
CASSHRQGEAEAFF
>TRBV4-1|TRBJ2-7|TRBD1
CASSPGQGGEQYF
>TRBV4-3|TRBJ2-5|.
CASSQEEGTLQETQYF
>TRBV2|TRBJ2-1|TRBD1
CASRDRLTGPGGDEQFF
>TRBV5-1|TRBJ2-3|TRBD2
CASSLEAGDYLTDTQYF
>TRBV5-4|TRBJ2-2|.
CASSLGGLRENTGELFF
>TRBV29-1|TRBJ1-1|TRBD1
CSGNRGNEIAFF
>TRBV28|TRBJ1-5|.
CASSSRDRGQPQHF
>TRBV11-2|TRBJ2-6|.
CASSLVSGGSGANVLTF
>TRBV10-1|TRBJ2-3|.
CASSEPRGRTDTQYF
>TRBV7-9|TRBJ1-1|TRBD1
CASSPRDRGILNTEAFF
>TRBV5-4|TRBJ2-3|.
CASSFLSDTQYF
>TRBV11-2|TRBJ2-7|.
CASSLGGTYEQYF
>TRBV6-1|TRBJ2-3|.
CASTNHHSATQYF
>TRBV6-5|TRBJ2-7|TRBD1
CASRDRGRYEQYF
>TRBV12-5|TRBJ2-6|.
CASGLGEGWRQGGPGANVLTF
>TRBV7-3|TRBJ2-3|TRBD2
CASSPPGPGGADTQYF
>TRBV4-3|TRBJ2-3|.
CASSQDWAGSTDTQYF
>TRBV13|TRBJ2-7|TRBD1
CASSLPGQGAYEQYF
>TRBV20-1|TRBJ2-1|.
CSARTTNEQFF
>TRBV6-6|TRBJ2-7|.
CASSHTGEQYF
>TRBV30|TRBJ1-2|.
CAWMESVPYGYTF
>TRBV9|TRBJ1-6|.
CASRQGGIVNSPLHF
>TRBV11-2|TRBJ2-6|.
CASSLGSKVVANVLTF
>TRBV18|TRBJ1-3|TRBD1
CASSPLDRAISGNTIYF
>TRBV15|TRBJ1-5|.
CATSRELSPGAQHF
>TRBV10-1|TRBJ2-5|TRBD2
CASSGPSGRLETQYF
>TRBV5-4|TRBJ2-3|.
CASSGKTRGFTDTQYF
>TRBV18|TRBJ1-6|TRBD1
CASSPQGQEDNSPLHF
>TRBV6-1|TRBJ2-4|.
CASMDLGGVENIQYF